This record covers a single T cell receptor (beta chain). Its antigen is undetermined. Germline CDR1 and CDR2: SEHNR and FQNEAQ (reference sequence). This CDR3 has 14 amino acids. V lost 5 bases and J 3 bases, leaving 13 bases between the germline ends. This sample stems from a study of CD8 T cells in Susac syndrome. At the level of the study: When blood was drawn, patients with Susac syndrome were on intravenous immunoglobulin alone, on corticosteroids, or therapy-naive.

RNA in amounts of 0.5 to 1 ug was reverse transcribed with random hexamers. MiXCR was run by TCRdb on the immunoSEQ multiplex PCR reads, yielding one entry per CDR3 protein. The sample contains approximately 25,000 distinct CDR3 sequences, just over 90% of which appear only once. All included Susac syndrome patients satisfied recently defined diagnostic criteria for definite or probable disease. Points from the study as a whole: Susac CD8+ clonal expansion peaked in TEMRA cells and active patients. The total CD8+ repertoires yielded 15 to 20 Susac-specific public clones and the CD8+ TEMRA repertoires yielded five or six.

The J gene is TRBJ2-5, the V gene TRBV7-9; D not resolved. Sample: CD8+ T cells from PBMCs. The receptor was derived from a human donor with Susac syndrome. The CDR3 reads CASSPEWVEETQYF. The CDR3 DNA is TGTGCCAGCAGCCCGGAGTGGGTAGAAGAGACCCAGTACTTC.